This T cell receptor (beta chain) was profiled in a study of CD8+ T cells in alopecia areata. Study results and limitations: Scalp specimens additionally yield sequences from normal skin's resident alphabeta T cells.

V was clipped by 4 bases and J by 3 bases, with 14 bases between them. CDR3 length: 14 amino acids. Germline CDR1 reads SGHDT; CDR2 reads YYEEEE. About this clone: As yet, its antigen is unknown.

Extracted RNA was reverse transcribed into cDNA, the sequencing template. The table came from immunoSEQ multiplex PCR; TCRdb's copy has only in-frame clones and leaves some out. The sample lists 200,000 to 250,000 clones, roughly 57% occurring once. The sequencing used CD4+ T cells sorted from blood, collected at week 0. The chain links TRBV5-6 to TRBJ2-7; D uncertain. This sequence was found in a human donor with alopecia areata. Here the CDR3 reads CASSGTRAFYEQYF. CDR3 DNA sequence: TGTGCCAGCAGCGGCACCCGGGCTTTCTACGAGCAGTACTTC. Filled out from reference TRBV5-6 and TRBJ2-7, the complete variable domain reads DAGVTQSPTHLIKTRGQQVTLRCSPKSGHDTVSWYQQALGQGPQFIFQYYEEEERQRGNFPDRFSGHQFPNYSSELNVNALLLGDSALYLCASSGTRAFYEQYFGPGTRLTVT.